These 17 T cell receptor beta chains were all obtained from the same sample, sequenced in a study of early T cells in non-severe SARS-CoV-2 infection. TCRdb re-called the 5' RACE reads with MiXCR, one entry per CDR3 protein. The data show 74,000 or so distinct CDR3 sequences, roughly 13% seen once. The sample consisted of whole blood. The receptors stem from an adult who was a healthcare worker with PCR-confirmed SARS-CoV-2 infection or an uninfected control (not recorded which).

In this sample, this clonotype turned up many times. This chain's CDR3 is CASSPPIGRSEAFF. CDR3 sequence (DNA): TGTGCCAGCTCACCACCGATCGGGCGATCTGAAGCTTTCTTT. The chain employs TRBV18 and TRBJ1-1; D not certain. V gave up 0 bases and J gave up 6 bases, with 11 bases separating them. Germline V gene data show CDR1 as KGHSH and CDR2 as LQKENI. This CDR3 spans 14 amino acids.

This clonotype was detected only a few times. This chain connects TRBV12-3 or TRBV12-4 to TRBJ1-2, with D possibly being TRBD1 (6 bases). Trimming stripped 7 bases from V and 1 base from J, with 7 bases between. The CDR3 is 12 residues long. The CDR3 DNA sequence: TGTGCCAGCACGGACAGTAACTATGGCTACACCTTC. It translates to CASTDSNYGYTF.

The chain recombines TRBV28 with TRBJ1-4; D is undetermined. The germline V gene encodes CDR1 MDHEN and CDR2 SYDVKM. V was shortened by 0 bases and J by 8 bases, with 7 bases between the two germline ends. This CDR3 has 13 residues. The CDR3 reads CASSLWDGEKLFF. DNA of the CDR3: TGTGCCAGCAGTTTATGGGACGGAGAAAAACTGTTTTTT.

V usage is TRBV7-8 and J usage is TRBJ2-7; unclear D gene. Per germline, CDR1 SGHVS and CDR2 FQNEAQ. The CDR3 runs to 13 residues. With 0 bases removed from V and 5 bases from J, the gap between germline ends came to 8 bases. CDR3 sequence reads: CASSLAGQDEQYF. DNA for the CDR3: TGTGCCAGCAGCTTAGCAGGGCAAGACGAGCAGTACTTC.

CDR3 in amino acids: CASSYSESGANVLTF. CDR3 in DNA: TGTGCCAGCAGTTACAGCGAGTCTGGGGCCAACGTCCTGACTTTC. This chain joins TRBV7-9 and TRBJ2-6, with D unresolved. Germline V CDR1 and CDR2: SEHNR, FQNEAQ (reference sequence). V lost 6 bases, J lost 1 base, and 10 bases lay in between. This CDR3 region has 15 residues.

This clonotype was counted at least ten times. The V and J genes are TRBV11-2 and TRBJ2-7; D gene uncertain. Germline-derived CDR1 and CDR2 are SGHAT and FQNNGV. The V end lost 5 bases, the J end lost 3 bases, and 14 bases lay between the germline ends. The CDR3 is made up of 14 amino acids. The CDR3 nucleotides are TGTGCCAGCAGCGGGGTTTTGGCAATCTACGAGCAGTACTTC. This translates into CASSGVLAIYEQYF. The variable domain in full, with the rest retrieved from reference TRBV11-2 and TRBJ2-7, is EAGVAQSPRYKIIEKRQSVAFWCNPISGHATLYWYQQILGQGPKLLIQFQNNGVVDDSQLPKDRFSAERLKGVDSTLKIQPAKLEDSAVYLCASSGVLAIYEQYFGPGTRLTVT.

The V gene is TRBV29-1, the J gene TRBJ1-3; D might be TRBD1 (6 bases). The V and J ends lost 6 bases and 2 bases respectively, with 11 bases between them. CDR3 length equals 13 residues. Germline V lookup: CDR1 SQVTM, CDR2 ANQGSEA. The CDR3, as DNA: TGCAGCGTACAGGGTTCTGCTGGAAACACCATATATTTT. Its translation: CSVQGSAGNTIYF.

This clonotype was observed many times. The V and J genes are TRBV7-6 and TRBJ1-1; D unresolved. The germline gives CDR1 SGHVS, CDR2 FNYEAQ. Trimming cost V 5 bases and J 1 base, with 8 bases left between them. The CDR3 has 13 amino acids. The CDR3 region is CASSPGENTEAFF. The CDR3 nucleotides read TGTGCCAGCAGCCCGGGAGAGAACACTGAAGCTTTCTTT.

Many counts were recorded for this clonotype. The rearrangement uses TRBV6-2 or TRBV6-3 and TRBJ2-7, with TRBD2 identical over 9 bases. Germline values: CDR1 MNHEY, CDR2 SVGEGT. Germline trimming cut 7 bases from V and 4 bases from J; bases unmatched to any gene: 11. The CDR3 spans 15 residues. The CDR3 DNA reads TGTGCCAGCACCCGCCGGGGCGGGGGGGGGTACGAGCAGTACTTC. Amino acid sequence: CASTRRGGGGYEQYF.

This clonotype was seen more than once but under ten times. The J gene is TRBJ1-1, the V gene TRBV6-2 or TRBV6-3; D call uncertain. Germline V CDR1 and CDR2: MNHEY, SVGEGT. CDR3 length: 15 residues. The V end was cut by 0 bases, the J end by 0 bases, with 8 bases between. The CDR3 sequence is CASSYSNLLNTEAFF. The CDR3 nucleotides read TGTGCCAGCAGTTACTCGAACTTACTGAACACTGAAGCTTTCTTT.

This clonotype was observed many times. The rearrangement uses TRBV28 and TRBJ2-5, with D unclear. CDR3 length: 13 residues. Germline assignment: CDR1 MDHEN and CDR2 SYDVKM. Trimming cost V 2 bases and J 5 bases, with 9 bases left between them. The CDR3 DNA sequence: TGTGCCAGCAGTTTAGTTGCAATGGAGACCCAGTACTTC. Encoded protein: CASSLVAMETQYF.

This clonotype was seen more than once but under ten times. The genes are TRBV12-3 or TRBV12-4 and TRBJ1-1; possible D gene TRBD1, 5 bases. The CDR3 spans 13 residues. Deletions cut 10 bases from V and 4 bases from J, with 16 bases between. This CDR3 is CATLVGGSTEAFF. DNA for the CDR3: TGTGCCACCCTTGTTGGGGGGAGCACTGAAGCTTTCTTT.

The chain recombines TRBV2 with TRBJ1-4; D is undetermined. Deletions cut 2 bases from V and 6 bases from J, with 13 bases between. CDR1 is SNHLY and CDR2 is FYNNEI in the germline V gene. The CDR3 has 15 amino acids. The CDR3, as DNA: TGTGCCAGCAGTGAATGGAGGGCATCGGATGAAAAACTGTTTTTT. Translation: CASSEWRASDEKLFF.

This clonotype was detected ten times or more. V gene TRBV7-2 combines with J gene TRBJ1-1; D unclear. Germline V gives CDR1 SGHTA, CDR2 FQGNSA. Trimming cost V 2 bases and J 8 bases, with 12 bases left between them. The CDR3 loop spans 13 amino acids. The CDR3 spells CASSLRDSIEAFF. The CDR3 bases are TGTGCCAGCAGCTTACGCGATTCCATAGAAGCTTTCTTT.

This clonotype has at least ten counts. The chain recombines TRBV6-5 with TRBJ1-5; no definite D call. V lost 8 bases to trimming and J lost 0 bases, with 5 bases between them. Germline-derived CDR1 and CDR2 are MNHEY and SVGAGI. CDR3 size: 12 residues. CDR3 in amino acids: CASHSSNQPQHF. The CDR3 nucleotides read TGTGCCAGCCATTCTAGCAATCAGCCCCAGCATTTT.

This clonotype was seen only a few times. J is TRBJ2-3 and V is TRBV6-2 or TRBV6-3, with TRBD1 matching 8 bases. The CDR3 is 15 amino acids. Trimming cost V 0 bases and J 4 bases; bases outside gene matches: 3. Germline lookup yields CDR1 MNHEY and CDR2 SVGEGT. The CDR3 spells CASSYSTGGADTQYF. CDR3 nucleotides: TGTGCCAGCAGTTACTCTACAGGGGGAGCAGATACGCAGTATTTT.

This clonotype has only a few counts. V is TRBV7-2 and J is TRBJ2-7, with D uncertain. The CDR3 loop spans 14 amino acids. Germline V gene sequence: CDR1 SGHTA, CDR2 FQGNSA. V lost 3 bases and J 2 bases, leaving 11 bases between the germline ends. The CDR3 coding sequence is TGTGCCAGCAGCTTGACCAGCACAGCCTACGAGCAGTACTTC. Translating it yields CASSLTSTAYEQYF.